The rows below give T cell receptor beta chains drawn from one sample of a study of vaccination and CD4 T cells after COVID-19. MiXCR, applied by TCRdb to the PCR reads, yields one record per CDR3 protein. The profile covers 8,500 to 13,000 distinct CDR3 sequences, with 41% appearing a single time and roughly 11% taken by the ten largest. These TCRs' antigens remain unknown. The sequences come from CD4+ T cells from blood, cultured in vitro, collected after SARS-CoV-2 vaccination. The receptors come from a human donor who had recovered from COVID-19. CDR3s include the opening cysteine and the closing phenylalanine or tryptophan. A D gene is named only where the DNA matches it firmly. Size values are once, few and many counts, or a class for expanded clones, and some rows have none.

CDR3nt: TGTGCCAGCAGTCCCTATCTACATCAGCCCCAGCATTTT
CDR3aa: CASSPYLHQPQHF
v_gene: TRBV6-1
abundance: large
j_gene: TRBJ1-5
d_gene: -

CDR3nt: TGTGCCAGCAGTTTTGGAATTTCGGCCGGGGACCGCAAGCAGTATTTT
CDR3aa: CASSFGISAGDRKQYF
v_gene: TRBV12-3/TRBV12-4
abundance: -
j_gene: TRBJ2-3
d_gene: -

CDR3nt: TGTGCCAGCAGTGCCGGGATTATACAGTTCTTC
CDR3aa: CASSAGIIQFF
v_gene: TRBV6-4
abundance: few
j_gene: TRBJ2-1
d_gene: -

CDR3nt: TGTGCCAGTACTGGGCACAGGGCGAATCAGCCCCAGCATTTT
CDR3aa: CASTGHRANQPQHF
v_gene: TRBV19
abundance: -
j_gene: TRBJ1-5
d_gene: -

CDR3nt: TGTGCCGGAAGACAGGGGGCCGGAGAGACCCAGTACTTC
CDR3aa: CAGRQGAGETQYF
v_gene: TRBV2
abundance: -
j_gene: TRBJ2-5
d_gene: TRBD1

CDR3nt: TGTGCCAGTAGCTCGACAGTCTACTCTGAAGCTTTCTTT
CDR3aa: CASSSTVYSEAFF
v_gene: TRBV19
abundance: -
j_gene: TRBJ1-1
d_gene: -

CDR3nt: TGTGCCAGCAGCCCAAGCGGGACGGGGTACGAGCAGTACTTC
CDR3aa: CASSPSGTGYEQYF
v_gene: TRBV7-2
abundance: -
j_gene: TRBJ2-7
d_gene: TRBD2

CDR3nt: TGCAGTGCTAGGGGCGACGTAAGCCCATATGGCTACACCTTC
CDR3aa: CSARGDVSPYGYTF
v_gene: TRBV20-1
abundance: -
j_gene: TRBJ1-2
d_gene: -

CDR3nt: TGTGCCAGCAGTTACGTGGTGGCAGGCCATGCTATGAACTATGGCTACACCTTC
CDR3aa: CASSYVVAGHAMNYGYTF
v_gene: TRBV6-5
abundance: -
j_gene: TRBJ1-2
d_gene: -

CDR3nt: TGTGCCAGCAGCTTAAAGAGGGGAGGGCTTATGGGGTACACAGATACGCAGTATTTT
CDR3aa: CASSLKRGGLMGYTDTQYF
v_gene: TRBV7-9
abundance: -
j_gene: TRBJ2-3
d_gene: TRBD2

CDR3nt: TGTGCCAGCAGCAGCACGAGGGGGGGTCGGGTCCCAGGGAGGGAGACCCAGTACTTC
CDR3aa: CASSSTRGGRVPGRETQYF
v_gene: TRBV11-2
abundance: -
j_gene: TRBJ2-5
d_gene: -

CDR3nt: TGTGCCAGCAGCTTCGGGACAGTTAATTCACCCCTCCACTTT
CDR3aa: CASSFGTVNSPLHF
v_gene: TRBV7-6
abundance: -
j_gene: TRBJ1-6
d_gene: TRBD1

CDR3nt: TGTGCCAGCAGCTTAAACGGAAACACCATATATTTT
CDR3aa: CASSLNGNTIYF
v_gene: TRBV7-2
abundance: -
j_gene: TRBJ1-3
d_gene: -

CDR3nt: TGTGCCAGCACCGCCGCCGGGGGGGGCTTAGCCAAAAACATTCAGTACTTC
CDR3aa: CASTAAGGGLAKNIQYF
v_gene: TRBV28
abundance: -
j_gene: TRBJ2-4
d_gene: TRBD2

CDR3nt: TGCAGTGCTGGAGGATCGAGGGGGCAGCCCCAGCATTTT
CDR3aa: CSAGGSRGQPQHF
v_gene: TRBV20-1
abundance: few
j_gene: TRBJ1-5
d_gene: -

CDR3nt: TGTGCCAGCACCCCGGGAGGAGGCAATCAGCCCCAGCATTTT
CDR3aa: CASTPGGGNQPQHF
v_gene: TRBV7-2
abundance: once
j_gene: TRBJ1-5
d_gene: -

CDR3nt: TGTGCCAGCAGCCCATCGGGGGCCAACACTGAAGCTTTCTTT
CDR3aa: CASSPSGANTEAFF
v_gene: TRBV28
abundance: few
j_gene: TRBJ1-1
d_gene: -

CDR3nt: TGTGCCAGCAGTGGGAGTTCCCATCAGCCCCAGCATTTT
CDR3aa: CASSGSSHQPQHF
v_gene: TRBV6-2/TRBV6-3
abundance: -
j_gene: TRBJ1-5
d_gene: -

CDR3nt: TGCGCCAGCAGCCAATCCTTCCAGGGGATAAACCTAGACTACGAGCAGTACTTC
CDR3aa: CASSQSFQGINLDYEQYF
v_gene: TRBV4-3
abundance: -
j_gene: TRBJ2-7
d_gene: -

CDR3nt: TGTGCCAGCAGTGAAAGCAGGGTGCGGATAAACACTGGAGCTTTCTTT
CDR3aa: CASSESRVRINTGAFF
v_gene: TRBV6-1
abundance: -
j_gene: TRBJ1-1
d_gene: -

CDR3nt: TGTGCCAGCAGCTCCGGGCGTCGGGCGGCGAAAGGCTACACCTTC
CDR3aa: CASSSGRRAAKGYTF
v_gene: TRBV11-1
abundance: -
j_gene: TRBJ1-2
d_gene: -

CDR3nt: TGCAGCGTCAAACAGGGTTGGGAGACCCAGTACTTC
CDR3aa: CSVKQGWETQYF
v_gene: TRBV29-1
abundance: few
j_gene: TRBJ2-5
d_gene: -

CDR3nt: TGTGCCAGCACCCCCACGTTTCCAGATACGCAGTATTTT
CDR3aa: CASTPTFPDTQYF
v_gene: TRBV6-2/TRBV6-3
abundance: -
j_gene: TRBJ2-3
d_gene: -